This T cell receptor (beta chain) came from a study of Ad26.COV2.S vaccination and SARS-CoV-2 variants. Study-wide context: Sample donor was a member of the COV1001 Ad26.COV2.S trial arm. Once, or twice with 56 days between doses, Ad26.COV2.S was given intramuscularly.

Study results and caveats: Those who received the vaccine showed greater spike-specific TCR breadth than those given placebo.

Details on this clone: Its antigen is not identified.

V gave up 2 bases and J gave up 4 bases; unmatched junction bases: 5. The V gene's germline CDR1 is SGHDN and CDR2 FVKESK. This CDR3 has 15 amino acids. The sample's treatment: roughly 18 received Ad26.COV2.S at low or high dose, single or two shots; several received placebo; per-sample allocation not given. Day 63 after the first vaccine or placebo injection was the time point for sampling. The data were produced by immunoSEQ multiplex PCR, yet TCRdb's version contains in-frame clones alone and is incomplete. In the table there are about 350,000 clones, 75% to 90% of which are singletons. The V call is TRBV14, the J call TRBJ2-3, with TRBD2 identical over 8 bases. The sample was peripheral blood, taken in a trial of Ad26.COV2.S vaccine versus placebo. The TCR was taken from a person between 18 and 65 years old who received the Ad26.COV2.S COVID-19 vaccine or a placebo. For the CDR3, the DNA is TGTGCCAGCAGCCAAAGCGGGAGTCGTTCAGATACGCAGTATTTT. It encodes CASSQSGSRSDTQYF.